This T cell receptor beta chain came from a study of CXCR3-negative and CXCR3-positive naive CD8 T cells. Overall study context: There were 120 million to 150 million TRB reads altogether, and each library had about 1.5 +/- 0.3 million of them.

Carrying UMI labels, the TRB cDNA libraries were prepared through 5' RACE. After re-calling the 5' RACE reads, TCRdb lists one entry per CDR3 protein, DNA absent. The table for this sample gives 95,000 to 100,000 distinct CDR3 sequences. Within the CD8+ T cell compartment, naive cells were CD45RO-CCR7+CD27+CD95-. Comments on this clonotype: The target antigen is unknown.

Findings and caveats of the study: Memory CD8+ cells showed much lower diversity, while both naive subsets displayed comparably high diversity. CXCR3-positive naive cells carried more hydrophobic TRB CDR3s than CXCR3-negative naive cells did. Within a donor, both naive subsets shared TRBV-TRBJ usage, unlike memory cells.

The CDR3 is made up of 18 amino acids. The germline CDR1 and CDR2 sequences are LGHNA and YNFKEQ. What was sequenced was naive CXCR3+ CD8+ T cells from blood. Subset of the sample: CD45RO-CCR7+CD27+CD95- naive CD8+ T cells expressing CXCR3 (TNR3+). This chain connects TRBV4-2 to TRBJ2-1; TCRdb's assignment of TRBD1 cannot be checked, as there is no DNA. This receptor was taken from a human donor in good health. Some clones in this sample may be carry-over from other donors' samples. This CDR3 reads CASSQEGGFNMPYNEQFF.